This is a list of T cell receptor beta chains from one sample in a study of cytomegalovirus exposure and HLA in healthy donors. The protocol was immunoSEQ multiplex PCR, while the TCRdb copy is restricted to in-frame clones and leaves out a portion. This repertoire shows 95,000 to 130,000 clones, roughly 9.9% found once; its top ten account for approximately 3%. Sequencing was done on a sample of PBMCs. The receptors originated from a young man in good health and CMV-seronegative. Both conserved end residues are part of each CDR3. The order of the fields is V gene, D gene, clone size, J gene, CDR3 protein, CDR3 DNA. The D gene is left open where the match is weak. For some rows the clone size is stated as once, few or many, or as a class when expanded; others skip it.

TRBV29-1	TRBD1	NA	TRBJ1-4	CSVRQGGFEKLFF	TGCAGCGTTCGACAGGGGGGTTTTGAAAAACTGTTTTTT
TRBV6-1	NA	NA	TRBJ1-1	CASSETVNTEAFF	TGTGCCAGCAGTGAAACGGTGAACACTGAAGCTTTCTTT
TRBV7-2	TRBD2	NA	TRBJ2-2	CASSLLGTSGSGELFF	TGTGCCAGCAGCTTATTAGGGACTAGCGGGTCCGGGGAGCTGTTTTTT
TRBV29-1	NA	NA	TRBJ1-4	CSVRQGATNEKLFF	TGCAGCGTTCGTCAGGGCGCAACTAATGAAAAACTGTTTTTT
TRBV7-9	TRBD1	few	TRBJ1-1	CASSLRGGRGLESTEAFF	TGTGCCAGCAGCTTAAGAGGGGGCAGGGGGCTTGAAAGCACTGAAGCTTTCTTT
TRBV9	NA	NA	TRBJ2-3	CASSVGRGGSTDTQYF	TGTGCCAGCAGCGTGGGGCGGGGTGGGAGCACAGATACGCAGTATTTT
TRBV30	NA	few	TRBJ1-1	CAWSVQPGRAGSEAFF	TGTGCCTGGAGTGTACAACCGGGCAGGGCGGGATCTGAAGCTTTCTTT
TRBV5-6	TRBD2	few	TRBJ2-2	CASRGLAGINTGELFF	TGTGCCAGCAGGGGGCTAGCGGGGATAAACACCGGGGAGCTGTTTTTT
TRBV14	NA	few	TRBJ2-2	CASSVMAGMNTGELFF	TGTGCCAGCAGCGTCATGGCCGGGATGAACACCGGGGAGCTGTTTTTT
TRBV5-5	TRBD1	NA	TRBJ2-7	CASSLHDREFYEQYF	TGTGCCAGCAGCCTCCACGACAGGGAATTTTACGAGCAGTACTTC
TRBV19	TRBD1	NA	TRBJ2-7	CASSNRQGRSYEQYF	TGTGCCAGTAGTAACCGACAGGGCAGGTCCTACGAGCAGTACTTC
TRBV2	TRBD1	NA	TRBJ1-2	CASKLGGGGYGYTF	TGTGCCAGCAAATTAGGAGGGGGCGGCTATGGCTACACCTTC
TRBV5-1	NA	NA	TRBJ2-2	CASSSLDSYTGELFF	TGCGCCAGCAGCTCCCTGGACAGTTACACCGGGGAGCTGTTTTTT
TRBV27	NA	NA	TRBJ1-1	CASRTQGLNTEAFF	TGTGCCAGCAGAACTCAGGGTTTGAACACTGAAGCTTTCTTT
TRBV4-3	NA	NA	TRBJ1-2	CASSQDTREGWGYTF	TGCGCCAGCAGCCAAGATACTAGGGAGGGCTGGGGCTACACCTTC
TRBV9	TRBD2	NA	TRBJ2-1	CASSANPASGRTEEQFF	TGTGCCAGCAGCGCGAACCCCGCTAGCGGGAGAACGGAGGAGCAGTTCTTC
TRBV6-6	TRBD1	few	TRBJ1-5	CASSQRQGDQPQHF	TGTGCCAGCAGTCAACGACAGGGCGACCAGCCCCAGCATTTT
TRBV10-3	NA	NA	TRBJ1-4	CAISAQTATNEKLFF	TGTGCCATCAGTGCGCAGACAGCAACTAATGAAAAACTGTTTTTT
TRBV7-2	TRBD1	NA	TRBJ2-7	CASSSEGAGDRSYEQYF	TGTGCCAGCAGCTCGGAGGGGGCTGGGGACAGGTCCTACGAGCAGTACTTC
TRBV15	NA	NA	TRBJ2-3	CATSGGGRKTSTDTQYF	TGTGCCACCAGCGGGGGGGGGCGGAAGACCAGCACAGATACGCAGTATTTT
TRBV7-2	NA	few	TRBJ2-5	CASSRPSGGGETQYF	TGTGCCAGCAGCAGGCCCTCGGGGGGCGGCGAGACCCAGTACTTC
TRBV27	TRBD1	NA	TRBJ2-3	CASSPHRDRMNTQYF	TGTGCCAGCAGTCCTCACCGGGACAGGATGAATACGCAGTATTTT
TRBV6-1	NA	NA	TRBJ2-7	CASSEFGFRGGEQYF	TGTGCCAGTAGTGAATTCGGCTTTCGTGGCGGCGAGCAGTACTTC
TRBV6-5	NA	NA	TRBJ1-6	CASTDTEIRNSPLHF	TGTGCCAGCACCGATACAGAGATCCGAAATTCACCCCTCCACTTT
TRBV7-9	NA	NA	TRBJ2-7	CASSRRDWTSYEQYF	TGTGCCAGCAGTCGCCGGGACTGGACGTCCTACGAGCAGTACTTC
TRBV5-1	TRBD1	few	TRBJ1-2	CASSPTTGGKYGYTF	TGCGCCAGCAGCCCGACGACAGGGGGCAAGTATGGCTACACCTTC
TRBV7-8	NA	NA	TRBJ1-1	CASSLATGKAFF	TGTGCCAGCAGCTTAGCTACAGGGAAAGCTTTCTTT
TRBV28	TRBD1	NA	TRBJ1-5	CASRLPQGVDRQPQHF	TGTGCCAGCAGGCTACCTCAGGGGGTAGACCGTCAGCCCCAGCATTTT
TRBV18	TRBD2	few	TRBJ2-5	CASSTSGLETQYF	TGTGCCAGCTCGACTAGCGGCCTGGAGACCCAGTACTTC
TRBV19	TRBD2	NA	TRBJ2-5	CASSPRIAGIQETQYF	TGTGCCAGTAGTCCCCGGATAGCGGGCATCCAAGAGACCCAGTACTTC
TRBV5-1	NA	few	TRBJ2-7	CASSGGHSYEQYF	TGCGCCAGCAGCGGCGGACATTCCTACGAGCAGTACTTC
TRBV4-1	NA	few	TRBJ2-4	CASSPAADGENIQYF	TGCGCCAGCAGCCCCGCTGCAGACGGAGAAAACATTCAGTACTTC
TRBV7-2	TRBD2	NA	TRBJ2-3	CAAGGDTDTQYF	TGTGCCGCTGGGGGGGACACAGATACGCAGTATTTT
TRBV7-9	TRBD2	many	TRBJ2-1	CASSETSGRSEQFF	TGTGCCAGCAGTGAGACTAGCGGGAGAAGTGAGCAGTTCTTC
TRBV5-1	TRBD2	NA	TRBJ2-3	CASSLTSGGRSDTQYF	TGCGCCAGCAGTTTGACTAGCGGGGGGCGGTCAGATACGCAGTATTTT
TRBV19	TRBD1	few	TRBJ1-1	CASSLRGDTEAFF	TGTGCCAGTAGTCTCAGGGGGGACACTGAAGCTTTCTTT
TRBV7-9	TRBD1	NA	TRBJ1-2	CASTETTGGGEGYTF	TGTGCCAGCACCGAAACGACAGGGGGAGGTGAAGGCTACACCTTC
TRBV5-4	TRBD2	few	TRBJ2-7	CASSSGTSGVPYEQYF	TGTGCCAGCAGCTCCGGGACTAGCGGGGTCCCCTACGAGCAGTACTTC
TRBV28	TRBD1	NA	TRBJ2-3	CASSLTGQGTDTQYF	TGTGCCAGCAGTTTAACGGGACAGGGAACAGATACGCAGTATTTT
TRBV12-5	NA	few	TRBJ2-2	CASGGRGEKLFF	TGTGCTAGTGGGGGTCGGGGAGAGAAGCTGTTTTTT
TRBV19	NA	once	TRBJ2-7	CASAVGDLGYEQYF	TGTGCCAGTGCTGTGGGGGACTTGGGCTACGAGCAGTACTTC
TRBV10-3	TRBD1	NA	TRBJ1-1	CAISKDRENTEAFF	TGTGCCATCAGTAAGGACAGGGAGAACACTGAAGCTTTCTTT
TRBV19	NA	NA	TRBJ2-7	CASSIGSGRYEQYF	TGTGCCAGTAGTATTGGTAGCGGAAGGTACGAGCAGTACTTC
TRBV2	NA	NA	TRBJ2-1	CASSEIRGNEQFF	TGTGCCAGCAGTGAAATCCGGGGAAATGAGCAGTTCTTC
TRBV9	TRBD1	NA	TRBJ1-1	CASSAPGTGNTEAFF	TGTGCCAGCAGCGCACCCGGGACAGGTAACACTGAAGCTTTCTTT
TRBV30	TRBD2	few	TRBJ2-7	CAWSSPEVAGGWEQYF	TGTGCCTGGAGTTCCCCCGAAGTCGCGGGGGGGTGGGAGCAGTACTTC
TRBV5-1	NA	NA	TRBJ2-5	CASSLAGDATQYF	TGCGCCAGCAGCTTGGCAGGGGATGCGACCCAGTACTTC
TRBV12-5	NA	NA	TRBJ1-5	CASAFSVSGNQPQHF	TGTGCTAGTGCCTTCTCTGTTTCAGGCAATCAGCCCCAGCATTTT